Listed below are T cell receptor beta chains from one sample, sequenced in a study of cytomegalovirus exposure and HLA in healthy donors. Measured with immunoSEQ multiplex PCR; TCRdb has only the in-frame clones, and not every one. The table records roughly 100,000 clones, about 83% of them present only once. The sequenced sample consisted of PBMCs. Receptors originate from a female donor in good health and CMV-seropositive. CDR3s include the opening cysteine and the closing phenylalanine or tryptophan. Fields, in order: D gene, clone size, CDR3 length, J gene, V gene, CDR3 protein, CDR3 DNA. The D gene is left open where the match is weak. Clone size, where shown, is once, few, many, or a class for clones that have expanded.

TRBD1 | - | 15 | TRBJ1-1 | TRBV5-5 | CASSSKTGVNTEAFF | TGTGCCAGCAGCTCAAAGACAGGGGTTAACACTGAAGCTTTCTTT
TRBD2 | - | 16 | TRBJ2-7 | TRBV9 | CASSSPTSGTSYEQYF | TGTGCCAGCAGCTCCCCTACTAGCGGAACATCCTACGAGCAGTACTTC
- | - | 15 | TRBJ1-6 | TRBV7-2 | CASSPIQVQLSPLHF | TGTGCCAGCAGCCCAATACAGGTTCAACTATCACCCCTCCACTTT
- | - | 15 | TRBJ2-1 | TRBV11-2 | CASSLGGLTYNEQFF | TGTGCCAGCAGCTTAGGCGGGCTCACCTACAATGAGCAGTTCTTC
- | - | 18 | TRBJ2-5 | TRBV21-1 | CASSKAKVSRGGEETQYF | TGTGCCAGCAGCAAAGCGAAGGTTTCTCGCGGGGGGGAAGAGACCCAGTACTTC
- | - | 15 | TRBJ1-4 | TRBV6-5 | CASSRRQTTNEKLFF | TGTGCCAGCAGCCGCAGACAGACAACTAATGAAAAACTGTTTTTT
- | - | 13 | TRBJ1-1 | TRBV2 | CASSPEVGTEAFF | TGTGCCAGCAGTCCAGAAGTTGGCACTGAAGCTTTCTTT
- | - | 14 | TRBJ1-1 | TRBV4-1 | CASSQPGLITEAFF | TGCGCCAGCAGCCAACCGGGACTGATCACTGAAGCTTTCTTT
TRBD2 | - | 16 | TRBJ2-7 | TRBV27 | CASSFRKGGGAYEQYF | TGTGCCAGCAGTTTCCGCAAGGGCGGGGGGGCGTACGAGCAGTACTTC
- | - | 11 | TRBJ1-2 | TRBV10-3 | CAIRENYGYPF | TGTGCCATCAGGGAAAACTATGGCTACCCCTTC
- | few | 11 | TRBJ1-2 | TRBV9 | CASSPSYGYTF | TGTGCCAGCAGCCCCTCTTATGGCTACACCTTC
TRBD1 | - | 14 | TRBJ1-3 | TRBV27 | CASSRSGGLDTIYF | TGTGCCAGCAGCCGGTCAGGGGGTCTGGACACCATATATTTT
- | - | 15 | TRBJ1-4 | TRBV25-1 | CASSEYGGGAEKLFF | TGTGCCAGCAGTGAATATGGGGGAGGGGCTGAAAAACTGTTTTTT
TRBD1 | - | 13 | TRBJ1-2 | TRBV5-1 | CASSLRDSSGYTF | TGCGCCAGCAGCCTCCGGGACAGCTCCGGCTACACCTTC
TRBD2 | once | 16 | TRBJ2-4 | TRBV29-1 | CSVEEAEAGGPNIQYF | TGCAGCGTTGAAGAGGCGGAAGCGGGAGGGCCAAACATTCAGTACTTC
- | - | 13 | TRBJ2-5 | TRBV10-3 | CAIGVRVGETQYF | TGTGCCATCGGAGTCAGGGTAGGAGAGACCCAGTACTTC
- | - | 15 | TRBJ1-1 | TRBV7-2 | CASSPRARMNTEAFF | TGTGCCAGCAGCCCCCGCGCGCGGATGAACACTGAAGCTTTCTTT
- | - | 13 | TRBJ1-4 | TRBV30 | CAHTSGPDEKLFF | TGTGCCCATACGAGTGGTCCTGATGAAAAACTGTTTTTT
- | - | 13 | TRBJ2-7 | TRBV4-1 | CASSQERDYEQYF | TGCGCCAGCAGCCAAGAGAGGGACTACGAGCAGTACTTC
- | - | 14 | TRBJ1-1 | TRBV11-1 | CASSRTLEDTEAFF | TGTGCCAGCAGCCGTACACTAGAAGACACTGAAGCTTTCTTT
TRBD1 | few | 16 | TRBJ2-1 | TRBV19 | CASSTSQGAGYNEQFF | TGTGCCAGTAGTACCTCACAGGGGGCCGGCTACAATGAGCAGTTCTTC
TRBD1 | once | 13 | TRBJ2-7 | TRBV2 | CAIRDRAVNEQYF | TGTGCCATCCGGGACAGGGCAGTCAACGAGCAGTACTTC
TRBD1 | - | 15 | TRBJ2-3 | TRBV7-3 | CASSRQGASTDTQYF | TGTGCCAGCAGCCGACAGGGCGCTAGCACAGATACGCAGTATTTT
- | - | 16 | TRBJ2-3 | TRBV6-6 | CASSYSAGARTDTQYF | TGTGCCAGCAGTTACTCGGCAGGGGCCCGCACAGATACGCAGTATTTT
TRBD1 | - | 14 | TRBJ1-1 | TRBV2 | CASRNYRGHTEAFF | TGTGCCAGCAGAAATTACAGGGGACACACTGAGGCTTTCTTT
TRBD1 | - | 14 | TRBJ1-2 | TRBV5-4 | CASSPDRTNYGYTF | TGTGCCAGCAGCCCGGACAGGACTAACTATGGCTACACCTTC
TRBD1 | - | 15 | TRBJ1-5 | TRBV6-5 | CASRAQGAWNQPQHF | TGTGCCAGCAGGGCACAGGGGGCATGGAATCAGCCCCAGCATTTT
- | - | 17 | TRBJ2-1 | TRBV27 | CASAAGAGPLSYNEQFF | TGTGCCAGCGCTGCCGGGGCGGGGCCCTTATCCTACAATGAGCAGTTCTTC
TRBD1 | once | 14 | TRBJ1-5 | TRBV7-9 | CASSLDRADQPQHF | TGTGCCAGCAGTTTGGACAGGGCGGATCAGCCCCAGCATTTT
- | - | 14 | TRBJ1-1 | TRBV6-6 | CASSPPSMNTEAFF | TGTGCCAGCAGCCCTCCCAGTATGAACACTGAAGCTTTCTTT
- | - | 14 | TRBJ1-2 | TRBV5-1 | CASSLDGANYGYTF | TGCGCCAGCAGCTTGGACGGGGCTAACTATGGCTACACCTTC
TRBD1 | - | 17 | TRBJ2-2 | TRBV4-1 | CASSQDFGTALTGELFF | TGCGCCAGCAGCCAAGACTTCGGGACAGCTCTGACCGGGGAGCTGTTTTTT
TRBD1 | - | 15 | TRBJ1-1 | TRBV14 | CASSLRTGLNTEAFF | TGTGCCAGCAGCCTACGGACAGGCTTGAACACTGAAGCTTTCTTT
TRBD1 | - | 14 | TRBJ1-4 | TRBV5-1 | CASSVDRVGEKLFF | TGCGCCAGCAGCGTGGACAGGGTGGGAGAAAAACTGTTTTTT
- | - | 16 | TRBJ2-2 | TRBV7-9 | CASSPRGGTNTGELFF | TGTGCCAGCAGCCCGAGGGGCGGGACGAACACCGGGGAGCTGTTTTTT
- | - | 19 | TRBJ2-3 | TRBV28 | CASSLPLRDSPKSTDTQYF | TGTGCCAGCAGTTTGCCCCTACGGGACTCCCCTAAGAGCACAGATACGCAGTATTTT
- | - | 15 | TRBJ1-1 | TRBV5-1 | CASTGPGQGATEAFF | TGCGCCAGCACGGGCCCAGGACAAGGAGCGACTGAAGCTTTCTTT
- | - | 12 | TRBJ1-1 | TRBV5-1 | CASSLGRSEAFF | TGCGCCAGCAGCTTGGGCAGATCTGAAGCTTTCTTT
TRBD2 | - | 15 | TRBJ2-2 | TRBV9 | CASSVSSGYTGELFF | TGTGCCAGCAGCGTATCTAGCGGATACACCGGGGAGCTGTTTTTT
TRBD1 | - | 15 | TRBJ2-7 | TRBV5-1 | CASSSSPGQGYEQYF | TGCGCCAGCAGCTCGTCGCCCGGACAGGGCTACGAGCAGTACTTC
- | once | 16 | TRBJ2-7 | TRBV18 | CASSRGRGGESYEQYF | TGTGCCAGCTCACGTGGTAGGGGGGGCGAATCCTACGAGCAGTACTTC
- | few | 16 | TRBJ2-2 | TRBV6-6 | CASRSGSGRPAGELFF | TGTGCCAGCAGGAGCGGATCGGGCCGCCCCGCCGGGGAGCTGTTTTTT